Given below is one T cell receptor beta chain in context. This clone was counted once. What antigen it recognizes has not been identified. No much larger clone is present one base from it, and per-base qualities are unavailable. The entry originates in a study of T cell clones after liver transplantation (dated by TCRdb to about 2019). Regarding the research as a whole: The samples were obtained from ITN030ST, a randomized trial that attempted immunosuppression withdrawal within 2 years after liver transplantation. Donor-reactive T cell clones were identified by TCRbeta sequencing after a pre-transplant mixed lymphocyte reaction and then tracked in post-transplant blood. Blood samples were taken pre-transplant, pre-randomization before withdrawal, and post-randomization after full withdrawal or failed withdrawal. The subjects received no induction therapy and were kept on standard immunosuppression until randomization at 12-24 months post-transplant. As an antigen-independent comparator for the donor-reactive sequences, third party-reactive TCRbeta sequences from pre-transplant MLRs were identified as well. The study cohort included 8 liver transplant recipients, of whom 3 were classified as tolerant and 5 as non-tolerant. Tolerance meant complete immunosuppression withdrawal for at least one year without liver enzymes rising beyond twice the upper limit of normal. Three of the eight recipients were HCV-positive; the others were transplanted for non-autoimmune, non-viral indications. Study-level results and caveats: A greater decline was seen for donor-reactive sequences than for third party-reactive sequences, suggesting partial antigen-specific deletion unrelated to withdrawal success. Because no allograft tissue specimens were available, donor-reactive T cells may have migrated into the graft instead of being deleted. In 5 of 8 subjects, circulating donor-reactive CD4 TCRbeta sequences decreased significantly after transplant, regardless of tolerance or HCV status. In a couple of subjects, low numbers of available donor cells limited the measurable donor-reactive repertoire. Once repertoire turnover was taken into account, donor-reactive detection showed a significant reduction for CD4 in 7 of 8 subjects and for CD8 in 8 of 8. Because of small, heterogeneous patient numbers and non-standardized post-transplant time points, the conclusions were only preliminary.

The time point label for this specimen denotes: pre-transplant. Thawed unstimulated PBMCs were stained for CD3, CD4 and CD8 and FACS-sorted into CD3+CD4+ and CD3+CD8+ populations. All 8 studied subjects were randomized to immunosuppression withdrawal. The Qiagen DNeasy Blood and Tissue Kit was used to isolate genomic DNA. CDR1 and CDR2, looked up from the germline V gene, are WSHSY and SAAADI. V is trimmed back by 4 bases and J by 0 bases, and the junction contains 3 bases that no gene match accounts for. The CDR3 measures 15 amino acids from cysteine to phenylalanine. CDR3 DNA is the only sequence kept; it has 45 bases, read in frame from the first base. High-throughput TCRbeta CDR3 sequencing of frozen genomic DNA was performed by immunoSEQ, with PCR amplification, mapping, bias correction and internal controls included. As for how the authors treated the data: Only productive rearrangements were retained, with each unique TCRbeta sequence defined by its CDR3 nucleotide sequence together with its V and J gene. For classification of a sequence as donor-reactive, at least 5-fold expansion in CFSE-low cells relative to unstimulated pre-transplant cells and a frequency of at least 0.01% were required. Per-subject minimum frequency thresholds, based on the lowest-template unstimulated sample, ensured at least 90% detection power. Jensen-Shannon divergence between the top 1000 TCRbeta sequences post- versus pre-transplant served as the measure of repertoire turnover. Changes in detection of donor-reactive sequences were tested with two-sided Fisher's exact tests. TCRdb retrieved this table from immuneACCESS and kept in-frame rearrangements only. Not all clones are present; in checked studies, unresolved V genes account for under half, and no reason is known for the remainder. For V, J and clone size, that table is used; D and trimming come from the DNA. This sample lists about 72,000 clones; under 95% were detected once. The ten largest clonotypes hold 2% to 3% of the sample.

The rearranged segments are TRBV10-2 and TRBJ2-1; TRBD2 lines up with 7 middle nucleotides. The sample here was CD4+ T cells from blood, taken before liver transplant. The TCR was taken from a human donor who received a liver transplant. The DNA sequence is given as TGCGCCAGCAGTGTTCTAGCGGCCTCCTACAATGAGCAGTTCTTC. The encoded protein is CASSVLAASYNEQFF.